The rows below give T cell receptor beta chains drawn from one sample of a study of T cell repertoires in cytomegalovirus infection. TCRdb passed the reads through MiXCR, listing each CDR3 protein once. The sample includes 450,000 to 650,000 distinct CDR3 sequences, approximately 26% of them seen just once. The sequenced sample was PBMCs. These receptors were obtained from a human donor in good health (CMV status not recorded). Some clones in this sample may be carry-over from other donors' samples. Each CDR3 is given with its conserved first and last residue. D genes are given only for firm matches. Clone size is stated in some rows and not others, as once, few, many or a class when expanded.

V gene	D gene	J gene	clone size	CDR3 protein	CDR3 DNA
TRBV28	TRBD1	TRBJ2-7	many	CASSLFAGQGFAYEQYF	TGTGCCAGCAGTTTATTCGCGGGACAGGGGTTCGCCTACGAGCAGTACTTC
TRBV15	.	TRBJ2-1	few	CATRPGLMGNEQFF	TGTGCCACCAGACCTGGCTTGATGGGTAATGAGCAGTTCTTC
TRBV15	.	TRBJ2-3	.	CATSTNTDTQYF	TGTGCCACCAGCACGAATACAGATACGCAGTATTTT
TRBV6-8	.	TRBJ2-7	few	CASKDVHEQYF	TGTGCCAGCAAGGACGTCCACGAGCAGTACTTC
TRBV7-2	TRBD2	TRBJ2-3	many	CATRTSVTDTQYF	TGTGCCACTCGGACTAGCGTTACAGATACGCAGTATTTT
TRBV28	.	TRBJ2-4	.	CASWGEGRNIQYF	TGTGCCAGCTGGGGGGAAGGGAGAAACATTCAGTACTTC
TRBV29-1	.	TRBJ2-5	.	CSASKQGRETQYF	TGCAGCGCATCGAAACAGGGGAGGGAGACCCAGTACTTC
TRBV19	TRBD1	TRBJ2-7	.	CASRRGQGAIYEQYF	TGTGCCTCTCGGAGGGGGCAGGGGGCAATTTACGAGCAGTACTTC
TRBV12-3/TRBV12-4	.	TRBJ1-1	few	CASSLANPSEAFF	TGTGCCAGCAGTTTGGCTAACCCCTCTGAAGCTTTCTTT
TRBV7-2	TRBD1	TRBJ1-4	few	CASSPGQPPEKLFF	TGTGCCAGCAGCCCGGGACAGCCGCCGGAAAAACTGTTTTTT
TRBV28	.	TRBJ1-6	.	CASSSRPPPLHF	TGTGCCAGCAGTTCGCGGCCGCCACCCCTCCACTTT
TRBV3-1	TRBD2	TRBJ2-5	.	CASSQVGGGETQYF	TGTGCCAGCAGCCAAGTCGGGGGGGGAGAGACCCAGTACTTC
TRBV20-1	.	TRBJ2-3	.	CSAHRDTQYF	TGCAGTGCTCATCGGGATACGCAGTATTTT
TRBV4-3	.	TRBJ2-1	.	CASSQSWVGNEQFF	TGCGCCAGCAGCCAGAGCTGGGTGGGGAATGAGCAGTTCTTC
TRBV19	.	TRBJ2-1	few	CASSIRQGSGNYNEQFF	TGTGCCAGTAGTATTCGGCAGGGTAGCGGCAACTACAATGAGCAGTTCTTC
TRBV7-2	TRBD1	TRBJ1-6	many	CASRAGTGYSPLHF	TGTGCCAGCAGGGCCGGGACAGGATATTCACCCCTCCACTTT
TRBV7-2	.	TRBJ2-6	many	CASSSTGRSGANVLTF	TGTGCCAGCAGCTCAACAGGGCGCTCGGGGGCCAACGTCCTGACTTTC
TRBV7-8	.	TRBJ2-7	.	CASSLEAQYGEQYF	TGTGCCAGCAGCTTAGAGGCCCAATACGGCGAGCAGTACTTC
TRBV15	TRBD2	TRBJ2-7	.	CATSRDRAGGPREQYF	TGTGCCACCAGCAGAGATCGAGCGGGAGGGCCGCGGGAGCAGTACTTC
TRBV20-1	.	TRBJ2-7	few	CSASGLLIHEQYF	TGCAGTGCTAGCGGACTCCTGATCCACGAGCAGTACTTC
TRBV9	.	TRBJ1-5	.	CASSSRGGPEPQHF	TGTGCCAGCAGCTCCCGAGGGGGTCCGGAGCCCCAGCATTTT
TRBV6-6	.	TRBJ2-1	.	CASRPLAVPTSHEQFF	TGTGCCAGCAGGCCCCTAGCAGTCCCTACTAGCCATGAGCAGTTCTTC
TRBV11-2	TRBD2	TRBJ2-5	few	CASSRTSGKETQYF	TGTGCCAGCAGCCGCACTAGCGGGAAAGAGACCCAGTACTTC
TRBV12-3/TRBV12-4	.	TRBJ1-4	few	CASSPPVGEKLFF	TGTGCCAGCAGTCCCCCTGTCGGCGAAAAACTGTTTTTT
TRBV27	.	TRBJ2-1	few	CASSFSQFGYEQFF	TGTGCCAGCAGTTTCTCGCAGTTCGGCTATGAGCAGTTCTTC
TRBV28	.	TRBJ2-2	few	CASSRPRISGELFF	TGTGCCAGCAGCCGACCCCGTATCTCCGGGGAGCTGTTTTTT
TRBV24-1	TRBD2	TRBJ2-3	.	CATSDRGGPSTDTQYF	TGTGCCACCAGTGATCGCGGGGGTCCTAGCACAGATACGCAGTATTTT
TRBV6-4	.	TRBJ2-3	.	CASSEQEADTQYF	TGTGCCAGCAGTGAGCAAGAAGCAGATACGCAGTATTTT
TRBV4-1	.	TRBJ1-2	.	CASSQEVTRLKYGYTF	TGCGCCAGCAGCCAAGAGGTTACACGTTTAAAGTATGGCTACACCTTC
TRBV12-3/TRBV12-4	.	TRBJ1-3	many	CASDVTGTGENTIYF	TGTGCCAGCGACGTTACCGGGACGGGGGAAAACACCATATATTTT
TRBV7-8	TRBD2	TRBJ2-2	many	CASSLALAGAGELFF	TGTGCCAGCAGCTTAGCGTTAGCGGGAGCCGGGGAGCTGTTTTTT
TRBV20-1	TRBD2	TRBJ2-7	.	CSARSSGRSYEQYF	TGCAGTGCTAGGAGTAGCGGGAGGAGCTACGAGCAGTACTTC
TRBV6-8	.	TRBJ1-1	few	CASRRGGGRTEAFF	TGTGCCAGCAGACGGGGCGGGGGGCGAACTGAAGCTTTCTTT
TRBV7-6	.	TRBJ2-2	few	CASSAWEEGTGELFF	TGTGCCAGCAGCGCCTGGGAGGAAGGGACCGGGGAGCTGTTTTTT
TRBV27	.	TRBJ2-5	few	CASKQGNEETQYF	TGTGCCAGCAAACAGGGAAATGAAGAGACCCAGTACTTC
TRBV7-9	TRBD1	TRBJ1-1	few	CASSSDRGTNTEAFF	TGTGCCAGCAGCTCGGACAGGGGGACCAACACTGAAGCTTTCTTT
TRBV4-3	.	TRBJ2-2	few	CASSQESRRTGELFF	TGCGCCAGCAGCCAAGAATCGCGGCGCACCGGGGAGCTGTTTTTT
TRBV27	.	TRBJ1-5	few	CANPGGPQHF	TGTGCCAACCCGGGAGGCCCCCAGCATTTT
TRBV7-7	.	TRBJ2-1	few	CASSPWLAGSNEQFF	TGTGCCAGCAGCCCTTGGTTGGCGGGTTCCAATGAGCAGTTCTTC
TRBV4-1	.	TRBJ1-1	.	CASSQGRASTEAFF	TGCGCCAGCAGCCAAGGACGGGCCAGCACTGAAGCTTTCTTT
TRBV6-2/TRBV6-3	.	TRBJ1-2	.	CASTRRQTLYEGYTF	TGTGCCAGCACTCGACGACAGACCCTTTATGAAGGCTACACCTTC
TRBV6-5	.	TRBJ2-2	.	CASSYVRRGTGELFF	TGTGCCAGCAGTTATGTCCGCCGGGGCACCGGGGAGCTGTTTTTT
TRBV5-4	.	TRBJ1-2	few	CASSLVGVRGYTF	TGTGCCAGCAGCTTGGTTGGCGTGAGGGGCTACACCTTC
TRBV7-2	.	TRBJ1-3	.	CASSLGGGGVISGNTIYF	TGTGCCAGCAGCTTAGGGGGGGGGGGGGTAATTTCCGGAAACACCATATATTTT
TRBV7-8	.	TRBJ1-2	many	CASSLKTEPKISGYTF	TGTGCCAGCAGCTTAAAAACTGAGCCTAAGATCAGTGGCTACACCTTC
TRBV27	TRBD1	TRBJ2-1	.	CASSSRDRDVNEQFF	TGTGCCAGCAGCAGCCGGGACAGGGATGTCAATGAGCAGTTCTTC
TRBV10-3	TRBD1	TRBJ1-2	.	CAISESRGLSYGYTF	TGTGCCATCAGTGAATCCAGGGGGCTGTCCTATGGCTACACCTTC
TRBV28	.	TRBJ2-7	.	CASSRPPSGAYEQYF	TGTGCCAGCAGTCGTCCCCCGTCAGGGGCCTACGAGCAGTACTTC
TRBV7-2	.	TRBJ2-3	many	CASSSGEDTDTQYF	TGTGCCAGCAGCTCTGGTGAGGACACAGATACGCAGTATTTT
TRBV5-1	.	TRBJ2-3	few	CASSLVSDRTDTQYF	TGCGCCAGCAGCTTGGTTTCCGATAGAACAGATACGCAGTATTTT
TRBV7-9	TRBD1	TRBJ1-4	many	CASSRQGSNEKLFF	TGTGCCAGCTCCAGACAGGGATCAAATGAAAAACTGTTTTTT
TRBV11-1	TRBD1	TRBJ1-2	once	CASSFQTQTGAGYTF	TGTGCCAGCAGCTTCCAAACCCAGACAGGGGCTGGCTACACCTTC
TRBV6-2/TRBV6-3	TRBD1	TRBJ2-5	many	CASSDGTGEETQYF	TGTGCCAGCAGCGACGGGACAGGGGAAGAGACCCAGTACTTC
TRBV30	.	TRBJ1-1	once	CAWSGSEAEAFF	TGTGCCTGGAGTGGTAGTGAGGCTGAAGCTTTCTTT
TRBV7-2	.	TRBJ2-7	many	CASSVQAGPTYEQYF	TGTGCCAGCAGCGTCCAGGCAGGGCCAACCTACGAGCAGTACTTC